One and the same sample provided the 11 T cell receptor beta chains below, sequenced in a study of T cells after yellow fever vaccination. Each CDR3 protein gets one entry after TCRdb re-called the 5' RACE reads with MiXCR. The table records roughly 500,000 distinct CDR3 sequences, approximately 21% of them present only once. The sample consisted of PBMCs, taken 15 days after the yellow fever booster vaccination. The source is a man under 40 who received the YFV17D yellow fever vaccine.

This clonotype appeared a few times. The J gene is TRBJ2-5, the V gene TRBV5-1; maybe TRBD1 (5 bases). Deletions cut 7 bases from V and 1 base from J, with 14 bases between. The CDR3 covers 14 residues. CDR1 SGHRS and CDR2 YFSETQ come from the germline V gene. The CDR3 nucleotides read TGCGCCAGCGGGGCAGGGATTTTCCAAGAGACCCAGTACTTC. Amino acid sequence: CASGAGIFQETQYF.

This clonotype was recorded a few times. The chain combines TRBV6-5 with TRBJ2-2; possibly TRBD1 for D (6 bases). The germline CDR1 and CDR2 sequences are MNHEY and SVGAGI. Trimming took 6 bases from V and 7 from J, leaving 18 bases between them. The CDR3 is 15 residues long. The CDR3: CASSFTGLRGGELFF. The CDR3 bases are TGTGCCAGCAGCTTCACAGGGTTGCGCGGCGGGGAGCTGTTTTTT.

V and J are TRBV11-2 and TRBJ2-2; unclear D gene. The length of the CDR3 is 14 residues. Germline V CDR1 and CDR2: SGHAT, FQNNGV. Trimming cost V 3 bases and J 3 bases, with 8 bases left between them. DNA of the CDR3: TGTGCCAGCAGCTTTGAACTCTACACCGGGGAGCTGTTTTTT. It encodes CASSFELYTGELFF.

This clonotype was seen more than once but under ten times. The gene calls are TRBV3-1 and TRBJ2-3; 7 bases map to TRBD2. The CDR3 is made up of 17 amino acids. Looked up from germline, CDR1 is LGHDT and CDR2 is YNNKEL (reference sequence). V gave up 0 bases and J gave up 0 bases; unmatched junction bases: 6. Written as DNA, the CDR3 is TGTGCCAGCAGCCAAGATCGGCTAGCGGCTAGCACAGATACGCAGTATTTT. Translated, it gives CASSQDRLAASTDTQYF.

This clonotype was recorded a few times. This chain joins TRBV25-1 and TRBJ2-7; tentatively, D is TRBD2 (7 bases). V was shortened by 7 bases and J by 4 bases, with 20 bases between the two germline ends. Germline assignment: CDR1 MGHDK and CDR2 SYGVNS. This CDR3 spans 15 amino acids. This chain's CDR3 is CASILWGGRRYEQYF. CDR3 sequence (DNA): TGTGCCAGCATCCTATGGGGGGGGCGACGGTACGAGCAGTACTTC.

This clonotype was seen a handful of times. This chain uses TRBV9 with TRBJ2-1; D remains ambiguous. The V end was cut by 4 bases, the J end by 0 bases, with 11 bases between. Germline-derived CDR1 and CDR2 are SGDLS and YYNGEE. The CDR3 length is 15 residues. The CDR3 loop reads CASSPPPGSYNEQFF. The CDR3 bases are TGTGCCAGCAGCCCCCCCCCTGGCTCCTACAATGAGCAGTTCTTC.

The V call is TRBV20-1, the J call TRBJ2-7; 7 positions agree with TRBD2. The CDR3 is 13 residues long. CDR1 DFQATT and CDR2 SNEGSKA come from the germline V gene (reference sequence). Trimming took 3 bases from V and 2 from J; bases not matched to a gene: 4. The CDR3 reads CSASGRETYEQYF. The CDR3 nucleotides are TGCAGTGCTAGTGGGCGGGAGACCTACGAGCAGTACTTC.

There are a few counts of this clonotype. The chain couples TRBV7-9 to TRBJ1-6, with a tentative D call TRBD1 (5 bases). From germline, CDR1 is SEHNR and CDR2 FQNEAQ (reference sequence). This CDR3 is 13 amino acids long. Trimming cost V 10 bases and J 10 bases, with 17 bases left between them. The CDR3 DNA is TGTGCCATCAACGCAGGGCTCCGGTCACCCCTCCACTTT. It is translated as CAINAGLRSPLHF.

This clonotype was seen at least ten times. This chain joins TRBV28 and TRBJ2-5; the D gene is possibly TRBD1 (6 bases). Germline-derived CDR1 and CDR2 are MDHEN and SYDVKM. V gave up 4 bases and J gave up 5 bases, with 14 bases separating them. This CDR3 spans 14 amino acids. CDR3 region: CASSSNREGETQYF. As DNA, the CDR3 is TGTGCCAGCAGTTCAAACAGGGAAGGGGAGACCCAGTACTTC.

J is TRBJ2-6 and V is TRBV18, with no clear D. V was shortened by 3 bases and J by 1 base, with 10 bases between the two germline ends. Germline values: CDR1 KGHSH, CDR2 LQKENI. This CDR3 is 16 amino acids long. This CDR3 reads CASSPFSLSGANVLTF. The CDR3 region has the DNA TGTGCCAGCTCACCCTTCTCTTTATCTGGGGCCAACGTCCTGACTTTC. The full variable domain, completed using reference TRBV18 and TRBJ2-6, is NAGVMQNPRHLVRRRGQEARLRCSPMKGHSHVYWYRQLPEEGLKFMVYLQKENIIDESGMPKERFSAEFPKEGPSILRIQQVVRGDSAAYFCASSPFSLSGANVLTFGAGSRLTVL.

V usage is TRBV14 and J usage is TRBJ1-1, with a weak D call TRBD1 (5 bases). Per germline, CDR1 SGHDN and CDR2 FVKESK. This CDR3 has 13 residues. The V end was cut by 4 bases, the J end by 4 bases, with 10 bases between. The DNA of the CDR3 is TGTGCCAGCAGCCGCTTGAGGGGCACTGAAGCTTTCTTT. Its translation: CASSRLRGTEAFF. Variable domain in full (rest from reference TRBV14 and TRBJ1-1): EAGVTQFPSHSVIEKGQTVTLRCDPISGHDNLYWYRRVMGKEIKFLLHFVKESKQDESGMPNNRFLAERTGGTYSTLKVQPAELEDSGVYFCASSRLRGTEAFFGQGTRLTVV.